One sample yielded the 31 T cell receptor beta chains listed below, sequenced in a study of regulatory dendritic cells for organ transplantation. Sorted T cells were CFSE-labeled and cultured less than 6 days with allogeneic regulatory or mature dendritic cells at 1:10. Repertoires were generated with immunoSEQ multiplex PCR, while TCRdb's copy carries only in-frame clones and drops some. The sample includes over 9,500 clones, nearly 90% of them seen just once. These receptors' targets are unknown. Sequencing was done on a sample of naive CD8+ T cells from blood cultured with regulatory dendritic cells. Subset of the sample: CD45RA+ naive T cells. These receptor sequences come from a human donor in good health.

V usage is TRBV13 and J usage is TRBJ2-7; D gene uncertain. The CDR3 runs 14 residues. Deletions cut 8 bases from V and 2 bases from J, with 16 bases between. The germline V gene has CDR1 PRHDT and CDR2 FYEKMQ (reference sequence). Written as DNA, the CDR3 is TGTGCCAGCCGGATAAGGGCCAGCACCTACGAGCAGTACTTC. This sequence encodes CASRIRASTYEQYF.

Only one count was recorded for this clone. The DNA for the CDR3 is TGTGCCAGCAGTTTATGGGATGGGGACACAGATACGCAGTATTTT. Translated, it gives CASSLWDGDTDTQYF. The genes are TRBV27 and TRBJ2-3; D remains ambiguous. CDR1 and CDR2 (germline): MNHEY, SMNVEV (reference sequence). The V end lost 1 base, the J end lost 2 bases, and 10 bases lay between the germline ends. The CDR3 runs 15 residues.

This chain joins TRBV7-9 and TRBJ1-2; 9 nucleotides agree with TRBD1. Per the germline V gene, CDR1 is SEHNR and CDR2 is FQNEAQ (reference sequence). This CDR3 is built from 15 residues. V gave up 2 bases and J gave up 8 bases; unmatched junction bases: 9. Written as DNA, the CDR3 is TGTGCCAGCAGCTTATTGCCCGGACAGGGGAAAGGCTACACCTTC. Amino acid sequence: CASSLLPGQGKGYTF.

The genes are TRBV21-1 and TRBJ2-7. TRBV21-1 is noted as a pseudogene. The CDR3 length is 12 residues. CDR3 loop: CASSKYGYEQYF. In DNA form, the CDR3 reads TGTGCCAGCAGCAAATATGGATACGAGCAGTACTTC.

The chain is built from TRBV7-9 and TRBJ2-5; 10 bases fit TRBD1. The junction had 10 bases not matched to a gene; V was cut back by 4 bases and J by 5 bases. The CDR3 length is 16 residues. Germline V gives CDR1 SEHNR, CDR2 FQNEAQ (reference sequence). The CDR3 here is CASSSRTGGERETQYF. CDR3 in DNA: TGTGCCAGCAGCTCAAGGACAGGGGGTGAAAGGGAGACCCAGTACTTC.

The V call is TRBV19, the J call TRBJ1-2, with TRBD1 as a possible D gene (6 bases). The CDR3 length is 18 residues. Deletions cut 5 bases from V and 5 bases from J, with 27 bases between. The germline V gene encodes CDR1 LNHDA and CDR2 SQIVND (reference sequence). The CDR3 DNA reads TGTGCCAGTAGTGAGCGGTTGAATCCCAGGACAGTGACTTATGGCTACACCTTC. Translating it yields CASSERLNPRTVTYGYTF. Full variable domain (missing parts from reference TRBV19 and TRBJ1-2): DGGITQSPKYLFRKEGQNVTLSCEQNLNHDAMYWYRQDPGQGLRLIYYSQIVNDFQKGDIAEGYSVSREKKESFPLTVTSAQKNPTAFYLCASSERLNPRTVTYGYTFGSGTRLTVV.

This chain links TRBV7-8 with TRBJ2-1; D not resolved. V gave up 4 bases and J gave up 9 bases, with 4 bases separating them. The CDR3 covers 10 residues. Germline V CDR1 and CDR2: SGHVS, FQNEAQ. CDR3 nucleotides: TGTGCCAGCAGCTCGAGTGAGCAGTTCTTC. Encoded protein: CASSSSEQFF. Looking up the rest from reference TRBV7-8 and TRBJ2-1 gives the full variable domain: GAGVSQSPRYKVAKRGQDVALRCDPISGHVSLFWYQQALGQGPEFLTYFQNEAQLDKSGLPSDRFFAERPEGSVSTLKIQRTQQEDSAVYLCASSSSEQFFGPGTRLTVL.

This chain joins TRBV25-1 and TRBJ1-1, with D unresolved. Germline V CDR1 and CDR2: MGHDK, SYGVNS. Between the trimmed V and J ends, which lost 1 base and 0 bases, there was a span of 6 bases. The CDR3 sequence is 14 residues long. CDR3 sequence (DNA): TGTGCCAGCAGTGAATTCGGTATGAACACTGAAGCTTTCTTT. Translated: CASSEFGMNTEAFF.

This chain joins TRBV4-3 and TRBJ2-7, with TRBD2 matching 11 bases. The CDR3 is 14 amino acids. V lost 5 bases and J lost 4; bases outside the gene matches: 4. Germline CDR1 reads LGHNA; CDR2 reads YSLEER. This CDR3 is CASSAGTSGYEQYF. The CDR3 nucleotides read TGCGCCAGCAGCGCGGGGACTAGCGGATACGAGCAGTACTTC.

The CDR3 protein is CASTGTGDEQYF. DNA of the CDR3: TGTGCCAGTACCGGGACAGGGGACGAGCAGTACTTC. The rearrangement uses TRBV13 and TRBJ2-7; 10 bases agree with TRBD1. The trim removed 9 bases at V and 5 bases at J, leaving 4 bases unmatched. Germline V lookup: CDR1 PRHDT, CDR2 FYEKMQ (reference sequence). This CDR3 contains 12 residues.

The rearrangement uses TRBV28 and TRBJ2-2; tentatively, D is TRBD1 (5 bases). V dropped 5 bases and J dropped 1 base, with 8 bases sitting between them. CDR1 and CDR2 from the germline V gene are MDHEN and SYDVKM. The CDR3 spans 14 residues. For the CDR3, the DNA is TGTGCCAGCAGTAATACAGGGAACACCGGGGAGCTGTTTTTT. It translates to CASSNTGNTGELFF.

The J gene is TRBJ2-5, the V gene TRBV4-3, with D perhaps matching TRBD2 (6 bases). Trimming removed 0 bases at V and 4 bases at J, with 9 bases between. Germline values: CDR1 LGHNA, CDR2 YSLEER. There are 14 residues in the CDR3. The chain's CDR3 is CASSQDLGGETQYF. CDR3 sequence (DNA): TGCGCCAGCAGCCAAGATCTGGGGGGAGAGACCCAGTACTTC.

This rearrangement joins TRBV19 to TRBJ1-1, with no clear D. With 4 bases removed from V and 0 bases from J, the gap between germline ends came to 6 bases. The germline gives CDR1 LNHDA, CDR2 SQIVND (reference sequence). This CDR3 has 13 residues. This CDR3 reads CASSRSLNTEAFF. The CDR3 bases are TGTGCCAGTAGTAGGTCACTGAACACTGAAGCTTTCTTT.

The V call is TRBV4-2, the J call TRBJ2-7; the D gene is possibly TRBD2 (6 bases). This CDR3 comprises 14 residues. From germline, CDR1 is LGHNA and CDR2 YNFKEQ. With 5 bases removed from V and 0 bases from J, the gap between germline ends came to 11 bases. DNA of the CDR3: TGTGCCAGCAGCGGACGGGGGAGCTCCTACGAGCAGTACTTC. Its translation is CASSGRGSSYEQYF.

This chain uses TRBV4-1 with TRBJ1-1, with D possibly TRBD1 on 6 matching bases. Per the germline V gene, CDR1 is MGHRA and CDR2 is YSYEKL. V dropped 0 bases and J dropped 8 bases, with 13 bases sitting between them. CDR3 length equals 14 residues. CDR3 protein: CASSQEGGVGEAFF. CDR3 bases: TGCGCCAGCAGCCAAGAAGGGGGGGTCGGAGAAGCTTTCTTT.

The chain employs TRBV4-1 and TRBJ2-3; the match to TRBD2 covers 9 bases. The V gene end was trimmed by 3 bases and the J gene end by 2 bases; junction bases not matched to a gene: 9. In germline, CDR1 is MGHRA, CDR2 YSYEKL. CDR3 length equals 17 residues. CDR3 region: CASSHVPSGDFTDTQYF. CDR3 nucleotides: TGCGCCAGCAGCCACGTCCCTAGCGGGGATTTCACAGATACGCAGTATTTT.

The chain couples TRBV6-5 to TRBJ1-3, with no clear D. The germline V gene encodes CDR1 MNHEY and CDR2 SVGAGI. The V gene lost 6 bases and the J gene lost 0 bases, with 12 bases spanning the gap. CDR3 size: 15 residues. In DNA form, the CDR3 reads TGTGCCAGCAGCGAGGACGGTGGCTCTGGAAACACCATATATTTT. Protein sequence: CASSEDGGSGNTIYF.

The rearrangement joins TRBV27 to TRBJ1-5; 8 bases are shared with TRBD1. The CDR3 consists of 15 residues. The J segment lost 5 bases and the V segment lost 3 bases, leaving 6 bases of the junction unmatched. Germline V gene lookup returns CDR1 MNHEY and CDR2 SMNVEV (reference sequence). The CDR3 DNA reads TGTGCCAGCAGTTTCACCGGGACAGGTTATCAGCCCCAGCATTTT. This gives the protein CASSFTGTGYQPQHF.

The chain employs TRBV6-6 and TRBJ2-7; 10 bases are shared with TRBD1. The CDR3 is 14 amino acids. J was trimmed by 2 bases and V by 6 bases; bases with no gene match: 4. Germline lookup yields CDR1 MNHNY and CDR2 SVGAGI (reference sequence). The CDR3 DNA reads TGTGCCAGCAGCGGACAGGGGGGTCCCTACGAGCAGTACTTC. This translates into CASSGQGGPYEQYF.

This rearrangement joins TRBV19 to TRBJ1-1; perhaps TRBD1 as D (6 bases). The CDR3 runs to 16 residues. Germline V gene data show CDR1 as LNHDA and CDR2 as SQIVND (reference sequence). Trimming cost V 6 bases and J 1 base, with 18 bases left between them. The chain's CDR3 is CASRLIGGVENTEAFF. The CDR3 DNA sequence: TGTGCCAGTAGGTTGATCGGGGGCGTCGAGAACACTGAAGCTTTCTTT.

CDR3 coding DNA: TGCGCCAGCAGCCGGCGGGACAGGTTTTCCTACAATGAGCAGTTCTTC. It is translated as CASSRRDRFSYNEQFF. This chain connects TRBV5-1 to TRBJ2-1, with TRBD1 identical over 8 bases. Per the germline V gene, CDR1 is SGHRS and CDR2 is YFSETQ. V lost 4 bases, J lost 1 base, and 7 bases stayed unmatched. This CDR3 spans 16 amino acids.

The gene calls are TRBV9 and TRBJ1-6; no definite D call. Germline values: CDR1 SGDLS, CDR2 YYNGEE. The CDR3 contains 15 residues. V was shortened by 4 bases and J by 7 bases, with 15 bases between the two germline ends. In nucleotides, the CDR3 is TGTGCCAGCAGCTTAGGGAGAGAATTCAATTCACCCCTCCACTTT. It translates to CASSLGREFNSPLHF.

The chain couples TRBV12-2 to TRBJ2-1; the listed D gene, TRBD2, was not tested against the DNA. TRBV12-2 is assigned pseudogene status. The CDR3 contains 17 residues. This chain's CDR3 is CASRLGPAGGPVDEQFF. The CDR3 DNA follows: TGTGCAAGTCGCTTAGGACCGGCGGGAGGGCCGGTTGATGAGCAGTTCTTC.

Only one count was recorded for this clone. The V and J genes are TRBV27 and TRBJ2-3; TRBD1 aligns across 8 bases. J gave up 3 bases and V 3 bases, and 5 bases lay outside the gene matches. The CDR3 covers 15 residues. CDR1 and CDR2 from the germline V gene are MNHEY and SMNVEV (reference sequence). The CDR3 reads CASSFSRGRTDTQYF. DNA for the CDR3: TGTGCCAGCAGTTTTAGCAGGGGGCGGACAGATACGCAGTATTTT.

This chain links TRBV9 with TRBJ1-2, with D perhaps TRBD1 (5 bases). The CDR3 length is 17 residues. V was shortened by 4 bases and J by 0 bases, with 19 bases between the two germline ends. Germline-derived CDR1 and CDR2 are SGDLS and YYNGEE. CDR3 sequence: CASSPRGWRSTNYGYTF. As DNA, the CDR3 is TGTGCCAGCAGCCCGCGGGGGTGGAGGTCCACTAACTATGGCTACACCTTC.

The genes are TRBV10-3 and TRBJ2-7, with 9 nucleotides matching TRBD1. The CDR3 loop spans 19 amino acids. The V segment lost 1 base and the J segment 0 bases; nucleotides outside the gene matches: 13. CDR1 is ENHRY and CDR2 is SYGVKD in the germline V gene. The CDR3 nucleotides read TGTGCCATCAGTGAGTACGCGACAGGGGGGCCAACAAACTCCTACGAGCAGTACTTC. This sequence encodes CAISEYATGGPTNSYEQYF.

The rearrangement joins TRBV28 to TRBJ1-1, with 8 bases that match TRBD1. J lost 3 bases, V lost 4 bases, and 4 bases had no gene match. Germline lookup yields CDR1 MDHEN and CDR2 SYDVKM. There are 14 residues in the CDR3. The CDR3 bases are TGTGCCAGCAGTTCCAGGGGGCAGGACACTGAAGCTTTCTTT. Its protein is CASSSRGQDTEAFF.

The genes are TRBV19 and TRBJ1-1; D is perhaps TRBD1 (6 bases). Germline CDR1 reads LNHDA; CDR2 reads SQIVND (reference sequence). This CDR3 comprises 14 residues. Trimming removed 3 bases from V and 7 bases from J, with 15 bases in between. CDR3 DNA: TGTGCCAGTAGTATTACCTCGACAGGTGTTGAAGCTTTCTTT. This encodes CASSITSTGVEAFF.

V and J are TRBV27 and TRBJ2-7; D remains ambiguous. Germline loops: CDR1 MNHEY, CDR2 SMNVEV (reference sequence). Trimming removed 2 bases at V and 3 bases at J, with 14 bases between. This CDR3 comprises 15 residues. This chain's CDR3 is CASSLENSPNYEQYF. CDR3 bases: TGTGCCAGCAGTTTAGAGAACTCCCCAAACTACGAGCAGTACTTC.

V and J are TRBV6-1 and TRBJ1-4; 9 nucleotides align to TRBD1. This CDR3 contains 16 residues. The germline V gene has CDR1 MNHNS and CDR2 SASEGT. V was pared by 4 bases and J by 8 bases, with 11 bases of the junction left unmatched. The CDR3 loop reads CASSGGQGPWDEKLFF. The CDR3 DNA is TGTGCCAGCAGTGGGGGACAGGGCCCCTGGGACGAAAAACTGTTTTTT.

V is TRBV27 and J is TRBJ2-7; TRBD1 aligns across 7 bases. The length of the CDR3 is 12 residues. V dropped 6 bases and J dropped 4; count of bases not matched to a gene: 3. CDR1 and CDR2 from the germline V gene are MNHEY and SMNVEV (reference sequence). The CDR3 reads CASSPTGYEQYF. CDR3 coding DNA: TGTGCCAGCAGCCCGACAGGGTACGAGCAGTACTTC.